This T cell receptor beta chain was sequenced for a study of CD8 T cells in ankylosing spondylitis. The CDR3 has 15 residues. The V gene's germline CDR1 is MNHNS and CDR2 SASEGT. The V end lost 6 bases, the J end lost 0 bases, and 12 bases lay between the germline ends. Libraries of TCR beta came from quantitative 5'-RACE with molecular barcodes. From the 5' RACE reads, TCRdb called clonotypes with MiXCR, one entry per CDR3 protein. The sample carries about 360,000 distinct CDR3 sequences, approximately 22% recorded once. Study results and caveats: Researchers report that disease-linked clones proved CD8+ and relatively rare in peripheral blood. Seemingly distinctive of ankylosing spondylitis blood was a TCR beta motif formed by eight highly homologous variants. Significantly higher representation of disease-linked clones was reported for matched ankylosing spondylitis synovial fluid.

This clonotype has a handful of counts. Its antigen is unidentified. This rearrangement joins TRBV6-1 to TRBJ2-1; D perhaps matches TRBD1 (5 bases). The TCR comes from a male donor with ankylosing spondylitis or in good health (not recorded which). Sequencing was carried out using blood, either unsorted or a sorted T cell fraction (not recorded which). CDR3 amino acids: CASRPGHSSYNEQFF. The CDR3 DNA sequence: TGTGCCAGCAGGCCAGGACACAGCTCCTACAATGAGCAGTTCTTC.